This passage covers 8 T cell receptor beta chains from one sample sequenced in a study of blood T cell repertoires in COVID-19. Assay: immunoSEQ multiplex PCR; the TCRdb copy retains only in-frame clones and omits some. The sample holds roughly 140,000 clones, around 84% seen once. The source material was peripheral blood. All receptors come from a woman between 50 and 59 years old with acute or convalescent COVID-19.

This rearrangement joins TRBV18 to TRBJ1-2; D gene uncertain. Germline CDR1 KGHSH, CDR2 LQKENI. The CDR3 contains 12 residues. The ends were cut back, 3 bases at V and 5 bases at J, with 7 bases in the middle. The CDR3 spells CASSPSGYGYTF. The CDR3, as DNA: TGTGCCAGCTCACCGTCGGGGTATGGCTACACCTTC. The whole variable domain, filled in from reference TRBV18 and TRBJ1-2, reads NAGVMQNPRHLVRRRGQEARLRCSPMKGHSHVYWYRQLPEEGLKFMVYLQKENIIDESGMPKERFSAEFPKEGPSILRIQQVVRGDSAAYFCASSPSGYGYTFGSGTRLTVV.

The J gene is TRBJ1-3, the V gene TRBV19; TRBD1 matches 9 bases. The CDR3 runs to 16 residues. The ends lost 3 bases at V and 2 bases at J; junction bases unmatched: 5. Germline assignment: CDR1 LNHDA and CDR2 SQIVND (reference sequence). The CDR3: CASSIDRGNTGNTIYF. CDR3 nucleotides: TGTGCCAGTAGTATCGACAGGGGGAATACTGGAAACACCATATATTTT.

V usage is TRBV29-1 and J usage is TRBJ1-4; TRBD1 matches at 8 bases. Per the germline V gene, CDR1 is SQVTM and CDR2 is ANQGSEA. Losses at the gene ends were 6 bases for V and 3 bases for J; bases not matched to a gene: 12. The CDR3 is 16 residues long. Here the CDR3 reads CSVKTGEASSNEKLFF. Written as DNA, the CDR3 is TGCAGCGTGAAGACAGGGGAAGCATCATCTAATGAAAAACTGTTTTTT.

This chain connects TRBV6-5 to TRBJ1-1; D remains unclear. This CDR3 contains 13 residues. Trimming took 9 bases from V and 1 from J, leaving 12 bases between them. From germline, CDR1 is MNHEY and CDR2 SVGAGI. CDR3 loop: CASKVGANTEAFF. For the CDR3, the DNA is TGTGCCAGTAAGGTGGGAGCGAACACTGAAGCTTTCTTT.

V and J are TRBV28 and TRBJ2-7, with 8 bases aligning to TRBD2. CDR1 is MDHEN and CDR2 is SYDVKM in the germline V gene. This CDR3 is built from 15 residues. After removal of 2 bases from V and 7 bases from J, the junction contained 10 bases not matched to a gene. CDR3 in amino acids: CASSLGAGGSLEQYF. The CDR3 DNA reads TGTGCCAGCAGTTTAGGGGCGGGAGGTTCCCTAGAGCAGTACTTC. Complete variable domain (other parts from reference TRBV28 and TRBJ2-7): DVKVTQSSRYLVKRTGEKVFLECVQDMDHENMFWYRQDPGLGLRLIYFSYDVKMKEKGDIPEGYSVSREKKERFSLILESASTNQTSMYLCASSLGAGGSLEQYFGPGTRLTVT.

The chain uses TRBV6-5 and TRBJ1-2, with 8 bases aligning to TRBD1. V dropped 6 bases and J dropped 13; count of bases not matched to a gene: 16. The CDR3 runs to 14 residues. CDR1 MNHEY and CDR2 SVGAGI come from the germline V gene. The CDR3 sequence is CASSQTGVVYVCTF. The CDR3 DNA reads TGTGCCAGCAGCCAGACAGGGGTCGTTTATGTCTGCACCTTC.

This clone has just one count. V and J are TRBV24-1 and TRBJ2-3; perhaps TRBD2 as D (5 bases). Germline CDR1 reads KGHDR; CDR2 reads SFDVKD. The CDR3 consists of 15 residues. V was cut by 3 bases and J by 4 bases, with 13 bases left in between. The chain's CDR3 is CATSDIEGPADTQYF. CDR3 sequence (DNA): TGTGCCACCAGTGATATCGAGGGTCCCGCAGATACGCAGTATTTT.

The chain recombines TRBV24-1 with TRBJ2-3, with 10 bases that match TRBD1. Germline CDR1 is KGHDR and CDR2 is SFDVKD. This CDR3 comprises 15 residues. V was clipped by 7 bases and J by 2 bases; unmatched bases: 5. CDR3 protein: CATSPGQGNTDTQYF. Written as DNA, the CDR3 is TGTGCCACCAGCCCGGGACAGGGGAACACAGATACGCAGTATTTT.